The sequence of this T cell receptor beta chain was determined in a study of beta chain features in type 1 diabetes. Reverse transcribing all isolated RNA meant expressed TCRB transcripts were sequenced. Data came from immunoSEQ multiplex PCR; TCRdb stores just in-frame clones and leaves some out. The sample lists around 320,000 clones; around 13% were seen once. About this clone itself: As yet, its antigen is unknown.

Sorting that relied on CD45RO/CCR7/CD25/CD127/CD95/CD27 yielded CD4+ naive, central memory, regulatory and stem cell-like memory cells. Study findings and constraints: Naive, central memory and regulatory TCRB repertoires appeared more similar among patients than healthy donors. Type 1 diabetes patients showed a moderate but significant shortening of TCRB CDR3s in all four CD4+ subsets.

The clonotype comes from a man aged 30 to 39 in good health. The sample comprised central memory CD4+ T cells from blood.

CDR3 bases: TGTGCCTGGACTCTGACTAGCGGGAAAGCCGGGGAGCTGTTTTTT. This gives the protein CAWTLTSGKAGELFF. V usage is TRBV30 and J usage is TRBJ2-2; 11 nucleotides align to TRBD2. V was pared by 4 bases and J by 6 bases, with 7 bases of the junction left unmatched. The CDR3 runs to 15 residues. Looked up from germline, CDR1 is GTSNPN and CDR2 is SVGIG (reference sequence).